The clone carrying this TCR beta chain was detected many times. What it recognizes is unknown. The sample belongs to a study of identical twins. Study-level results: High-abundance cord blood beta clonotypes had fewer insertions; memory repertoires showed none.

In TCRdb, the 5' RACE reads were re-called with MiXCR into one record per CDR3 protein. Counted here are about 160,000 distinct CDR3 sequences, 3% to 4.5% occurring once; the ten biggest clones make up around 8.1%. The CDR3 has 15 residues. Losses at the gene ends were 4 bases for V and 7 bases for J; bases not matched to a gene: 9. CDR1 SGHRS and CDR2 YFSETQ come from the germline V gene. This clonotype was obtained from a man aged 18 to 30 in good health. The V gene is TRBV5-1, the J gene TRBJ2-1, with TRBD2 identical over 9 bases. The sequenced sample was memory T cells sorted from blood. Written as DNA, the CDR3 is TGCGCCAGCAGCCTGATTAGCGGGAGCTCAAATGAGCAGTTCTTC. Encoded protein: CASSLISGSSNEQFF.